This T cell receptor beta chain emerged from a study of blood T cells in healthy people across ages (dated by TCRdb to between 2014 and 2017). Background for the entire study: Template switching captured roughly one uniquely barcoded TCR beta cDNA molecule per two T cells in model experiments. Donors of different ages were randomly distributed across sequencing lanes to avoid experimental bias. Donors were grouped into four age groups: young (average about 15 years), middle-aged (39), aged (around 62) and long-lived (approximately 81). The study analyzed two additional independent replicas of 1 million unique cDNA reads from the same blood draw for two donors, one aged 18 to 29 and one aged 80 or older. To track age-related changes in TCR beta repertoire diversity, the study relied on deep sequencing normalized with unique cDNA molecular identifiers.

Only a few counts were recorded for this clonotype. Its antigen is unknown. No base quality information exists; no much larger clone differs at one position. Beyond this particular receptor, the publication reports: As age increased, observed TCR beta diversity per million T cells dropped in a roughly linear way, and a significant reduction was already evident by age roughly 36. Because donor CMV infection status was unknown, age-related changes in expanded clonotypes were potentially confounded. Compared with the aged group, the long-lived group had more naive CD4+ T cells, fewer expanded clones and increased TCR diversity, a pattern suggesting age selection. Observed TCR beta diversity correlated strongly with the percentage of naive T cells measured by flow cytometry. Bulk unsorted PBMC profiling prevented conclusive comparison of naive and antigen-experienced compartments. Estimates of total diversity from one million sequenced T cells were regarded as lower bounds and underestimates.

Libraries came from 5' RACE. The listed sequencing device is Illumina HiSeq 2500. A second roughly 6 to 11 cycle PCR used a sample-barcoded 5' primer and a J-beta primer mix. A unique molecular identifier was introduced onto each TCR beta cDNA molecule by a template-switch 5' adaptor carrying 12 random nucleotides. Each sample yielded at least 2.5 million CDR3-containing paired-end reads. First-strand cDNA was synthesized from all RNA with the Mint cDNA synthesis kit, primed by a TRBC-specific oligonucleotide. Following uracil-DNA glycosylase treatment, all cDNA underwent a first 18-cycle PCR with the universal primers M1SS and BC2_uni_R. The published analysis was carried out like this. For normalization, 1 million high-quality reads, each with a distinct molecular identifier, were randomly selected from each sample. Instead of being binned into consensus sequences, reads with shared molecular identifiers were discarded. MiTCR, run with a Q25 quality threshold and the strictest error-elimination algorithm, handled CDR3 identification, clonotype clustering and error correction. A nonparametric unseen species model with Euler transformation was used to estimate a lower bound on total TCR beta diversity. Using fastp trimming at Q25 and MiXCR clonotype assembly, TCRdb reanalyzed the public sequencing data and kept in-frame beta chains. Each entry is one CDR3 protein sequence, shown with its most common DNA and genes. The V and J calls come from TCRdb's annotation, not from the publication. The sample includes around 1.5 million distinct CDR3 sequences, with about 31% observed a single time. Around 10% of the sample is taken by the ten largest.

Reading from cysteine to phenylalanine, the CDR3 counts 17 amino acids. Just the 51-base CDR3 DNA is kept, in frame starting at base 1. V is cut by 8 bases and J by 0 bases, and the space between the germline ends is 20 bases. The roughly 39 donors, aged about 6 to 90 years, were systemically healthy Caucasian individuals from Russia. Each donor gave about 9.7 milliliters of peripheral blood, drawn into EDTA-treated Vacutainer tubes. Ficoll-Paque density-gradient centrifugation was used to isolate PBMCs, with at least 6.5 million obtained per sample. Total RNA, at least 5 micrograms per sample, was extracted from PBMCs with Trizol reagent. Naive CD45RAhigh/CD27high T cell percentages were measured by flow cytometry on a PBMC aliquot from every donor.

Material: blood. The V and J genes are TRBV12-3 or TRBV12-4 and TRBJ1-5; TRBD1 might be the D gene, on 5 matching bases. This receptor was taken from a woman in her thirties in good health. The CDR3 is CASGQDKGFSSNQPQHF. The DNA sequence reads TGTGCCAGCGGGCAGGACAAGGGATTTAGTAGCAATCAGCCCCAGCATTTT.